This T cell receptor (beta chain) comes out of a study of blood T cell repertoires in COVID-19. Study context: Acute and convalescent COVID-19 samples came from the United States, Italy and Spain. T cells, B-cell-depleted T cells, or PBMCs provided the cDNA or gDNA that served as material.

Germline lookup yields CDR1 LGHDT and CDR2 YNNKEL (reference sequence). The ends were cut back, 1 base at V and 0 bases at J, with 10 bases in the middle. This CDR3 comprises 16 residues. In the authors' methods: For nucleated cells, counts were estimated from reference gene primer amplification. Sequencing used immunoSEQ multiplex PCR; TCRdb keeps in-frame clones, though not all of them. The D gene and trimming were derived from the DNA, and the V and J assignments and clone size from that table. Counted here are about 170,000 clones, roughly 80% occurring once; the ten biggest clones make up 2.6%. The chain combines TRBV3-1 (or the pseudogene TRBV3-2) with TRBJ2-1; tentatively, D is TRBD1 (6 bases). The source of this sequence is a human donor with acute or convalescent COVID-19. The donor label of this sample is uncertain. The sequenced material came from peripheral blood. CDR3 coding DNA: TGTGCCAGCAGCCAAGGTAAAGGGGGCTCCTACAATGAGCAGTTCTTC. This codes for CASSQGKGGSYNEQFF.